The 23 T cell receptor beta chains given below trace back to one sample, sequenced in a study of shared clonotypes between healthy human individuals. Data came from immunoSEQ multiplex PCR; TCRdb stores just in-frame clones and leaves some out. The data contain 2 million to 3 million clones, 93% of them singletons. Sequencing used naive CD4+ T cells from PBMCs. The subset: CD45RA+ positively selected. Source of these receptors: a young man in good health. Some clones in this sample may be carry-over from other donors' samples.

The V gene is TRBV6-6, the J gene TRBJ2-7, with TRBD2 matching over 11 bases. Germline V gives CDR1 MNHNY, CDR2 SVGAGI (reference sequence). The CDR3 is made up of 15 amino acids. Trimming took 2 bases from V and 4 from J; bases not matched to a gene: 4. CDR3: CASSYGTSGLYEQYF. CDR3 nucleotides: TGTGCCAGCAGTTACGGGACTAGCGGATTATACGAGCAGTACTTC.

The chain employs TRBV6-5 and TRBJ2-6, with D unclear. V lost 2 bases and J lost 0, with 8 bases in between. The CDR3 sequence is 16 residues long. CDR1 is MNHEY and CDR2 is SVGAGI in the germline V gene. The CDR3 coding sequence is TGTGCCAGCAGTTACCGGAGTGCCTCTGGGGCCAACGTCCTGACTTTC. Amino acids: CASSYRSASGANVLTF.

The chain employs TRBV7-2 and TRBJ2-1, with a weak D call TRBD2 (5 bases). The CDR3 length is 14 residues. V lost 2 bases and J lost 5, with 10 bases in between. The V gene's germline CDR1 is SGHTA and CDR2 FQGNSA. CDR3 DNA: TGTGCCAGCAGCTTATTTGAGGGAGACAATGAGCAGTTCTTC. Its translation is CASSLFEGDNEQFF.

This clone was detected many times. This sequence joins TRBV2 and TRBJ2-7; D is possibly TRBD2 (5 bases). Trimming removed 8 bases at V and 4 bases at J, with 9 bases between. This CDR3 spans 11 amino acids. Germline V gene sequence: CDR1 SNHLY, CDR2 FYNNEI. Written as DNA, the CDR3 is TGTGCCAGCCGCCAGCGGTACGAGCAGTACTTC. As protein: CASRQRYEQYF.

V gene TRBV11-1 combines with J gene TRBJ1-3; D not certain. This CDR3 contains 14 residues. Germline CDR1 SGHAT, CDR2 FQDESV (reference sequence). With 3 bases removed from V and 1 base from J, the gap between germline ends came to 7 bases. The CDR3 protein is CASSLAGSGNTIYF. CDR3 coding DNA: TGTGCCAGCAGCTTGGCCGGGTCTGGAAACACCATATATTTT.

This sequence joins TRBV6-1 and TRBJ2-7, with unresolved D. CDR1 and CDR2 from the germline V gene are MNHNS and SASEGT. The V gene lost 1 base and the J gene lost 2 bases, with 9 bases spanning the gap. CDR3 length equals 14 residues. DNA for the CDR3: TGTGCCAGCAGTGAAGTAGTGGGGACCTACGAGCAGTACTTC. This sequence encodes CASSEVVGTYEQYF.

V gene TRBV27 combines with J gene TRBJ1-1, with a possible D match to TRBD1 (5 bases). V dropped 2 bases and J dropped 12 bases, with 13 bases sitting between them. This CDR3 has 12 residues. The germline V gene encodes CDR1 MNHEY and CDR2 SMNVEV (reference sequence). The CDR3 reads CASSLAQGRPFF. In DNA, the CDR3 is TGTGCCAGCAGTTTAGCCCAGGGTAGGCCTTTCTTT.

The gene calls are TRBV7-9 and TRBJ2-7, with D maybe TRBD1 (5 bases). This CDR3 has 12 residues. Trimming stripped 2 bases from V and 9 bases from J, with 11 bases between. The germline gives CDR1 SEHNR, CDR2 FQNEAQ (reference sequence). In DNA form, the CDR3 reads TGTGCCAGCAGCTTAATACAGGCGCCGCAGTACTTC. Amino acid sequence: CASSLIQAPQYF.

J is TRBJ1-5 and V is TRBV7-6; D perhaps matches TRBD1 (5 bases). Trimming stripped 5 bases from V and 6 bases from J, with 11 bases between. CDR3 length: 13 amino acids. Looked up from germline, CDR1 is SGHVS and CDR2 is FNYEAQ. The CDR3 reads CASSPGSGQPQHF. CDR3 DNA sequence: TGTGCCAGCAGCCCAGGGAGTGGTCAGCCCCAGCATTTT.

The rearrangement links TRBV19 to TRBJ1-2; D is possibly TRBD1 (6 bases). Germline V gene data show CDR1 as LNHDA and CDR2 as SQIVND (reference sequence). This CDR3 has 15 residues. Trimming left V 4 bases short and J 1 base short, with 13 bases between. The DNA for the CDR3 is TGTGCCAGTAGTAACCAGGGGAGAAGTAACTATGGCTACACCTTC. Its translation is CASSNQGRSNYGYTF.

J is TRBJ2-1 and V is TRBV7-9; D possibly matches TRBD1 or TRBD2 (5 bases each). CDR1 SEHNR and CDR2 FQNEAQ come from the germline V gene (reference sequence). The CDR3 runs 14 residues. V was clipped by 3 bases and J by 6 bases, with 12 bases between them. CDR3 nucleotide sequence: TGTGCCAGCAGCTTGGGGGTCTCCCTCAATGAGCAGTTCTTC. Amino acid sequence: CASSLGVSLNEQFF. The variable domain in full, with the rest retrieved from reference TRBV7-9 and TRBJ2-1, is DTGVSQNPRHKITKRGQNVTFRCDPISEHNRLYWYRQTLGQGPEFLTYFQNEAQLEKSRLLSDRFSAERPKGSFSTLEIQRTEQGDSAMYLCASSLGVSLNEQFFGPGTRLTVL.

The chain is built from TRBV28 and TRBJ1-4; D remains ambiguous. The CDR3 is 14 residues long. Germline V lookup: CDR1 MDHEN, CDR2 SYDVKM. V was trimmed by 7 bases and J by 5 bases, leaving 14 bases between them. The CDR3 DNA is TGTGCCAGCAACAAAGTGGGTGGCAATGAAAAACTGTTTTTT. Residues: CASNKVGGNEKLFF.

The genes are TRBV20-1 and TRBJ2-1; the D call may be TRBD1 or TRBD2 (5 bases each). Looked up from germline, CDR1 is DFQATT and CDR2 is SNEGSKA (reference sequence). Trimming took off 6 bases at V and 15 bases at J, with 18 bases between the two ends. The CDR3 runs 11 residues. The CDR3 loop is CSAGPGPGMFF. CDR3 nucleotides: TGCAGTGCGGGCCCGGGACCCGGAATGTTCTTC.

V usage is TRBV10-3 and J usage is TRBJ2-5, with D possibly TRBD2 on 5 matching bases. The CDR3 spans 15 residues. Trimming removed 3 bases at V and 5 bases at J, with 16 bases between. The V gene's germline CDR1 is ENHRY and CDR2 SYGVKD. In nucleotides, the CDR3 is TGTGCCATCAGTGAAAGTGAGGGAGCGTGGGAGACCCAGTACTTC. The encoded protein is CAISESEGAWETQYF.

Concerning this clone: The sample holds other DNA sequences that translate to the same CDR3. The chain has TRBV6-6 and TRBJ2-7, with TRBD1 matching over 9 bases. Germline V lookup: CDR1 MNHNY, CDR2 SVGAGI (reference sequence). Trimming took 2 bases from V and 2 from J; bases not matched to a gene: 4. This CDR3 contains 15 residues. Here the CDR3 DNA reads TGTGCCAGCAGTTACCCGGGACAGGGAACCTACGAGCAGTACTTC. Translation: CASSYPGQGTYEQYF.

The chain uses TRBV29-1 and TRBJ2-5; D gene uncertain. CDR1 and CDR2 (germline): SQVTM, ANQGSEA. The CDR3 runs to 10 residues. Trimming shortened V by 4 bases and J by 5 bases, and 5 bases separated the two germline ends. The CDR3 loop is CSVAKETQYF. CDR3 DNA sequence: TGCAGCGTTGCCAAGGAGACCCAGTACTTC.

About this clone: The same CDR3 also results from other DNA sequences found in this sample. The CDR3 reads CASSSTRETQYF. In nucleotides, the CDR3 is TGTGCCAGCAGCTCCACTCGGGAGACCCAGTACTTC. V gene TRBV7-2 combines with J gene TRBJ2-5; D remains unclear. This CDR3 has 12 residues. Between the trimmed V and J ends, which lost 4 bases and 5 bases, there was a span of 8 bases. Per germline, CDR1 SGHTA and CDR2 FQGNSA. The full variable domain, with the rest looked up from reference TRBV7-2 and TRBJ2-5, is GAGVSQSPSNKVTEKGKDVELRCDPISGHTALYWYRQSLGQGLEFLIYFQGNSAPDKSGLPSDRFSAERTGGSVSTLTIQRTQQEDSAVYLCASSSTRETQYFGPGTRLLVL.

This rearrangement joins TRBV27 to TRBJ2-7, with no clear D. CDR1 MNHEY and CDR2 SMNVEV come from the germline V gene (reference sequence). CDR3 length: 17 residues. The V end was cut by 4 bases, the J end by 2 bases, with 21 bases between. Written as DNA, the CDR3 is TGTGCCAGCAGTTCCCAGCCAGAATTCTTAGATGCCTACGAGCAGTACTTC. Encoded protein: CASSSQPEFLDAYEQYF.

The chain uses TRBV6-1 and TRBJ1-1; TRBD1 is a possible D gene (6 bases). The CDR3 length is 14 residues. V gave up 6 bases and J gave up 0 bases, with 11 bases separating them. Germline CDR1 is MNHNS and CDR2 is SASEGT. In DNA form, the CDR3 reads TGTGCCAGCAGCGCAAACAGGGTGAACACTGAAGCTTTCTTT. It is translated as CASSANRVNTEAFF.

Turning to this clone: Other nucleotide sequences in the sample specify the same CDR3. J is TRBJ2-7 and V is TRBV5-6; D remains unclear. The germline CDR1 and CDR2 sequences are SGHDT and YYEEEE. Deletions cut 0 bases from V and 2 bases from J, with 6 bases between. The CDR3 runs to 13 residues. DNA of the CDR3: TGTGCCAGCAGCTTGGGCAGGACCTACGAGCAGTACTTC. It encodes CASSLGRTYEQYF.

The chain employs TRBV28 and TRBJ1-1; 11 bases align to TRBD1. Germline V gene lookup returns CDR1 MDHEN and CDR2 SYDVKM. The junction had 15 bases not matched to a gene; V was cut back by 5 bases and J by 1 base. CDR3 size: 19 residues. CDR3 in amino acids: CASSIITGQGVGSNTEAFF. The CDR3, as DNA: TGTGCCAGCAGTATAATAACGGGACAGGGGGTCGGCTCGAACACTGAAGCTTTCTTT. The full variable domain, rest sourced from reference TRBV28 and TRBJ1-1, is DVKVTQSSRYLVKRTGEKVFLECVQDMDHENMFWYRQDPGLGLRLIYFSYDVKMKEKGDIPEGYSVSREKKERFSLILESASTNQTSMYLCASSIITGQGVGSNTEAFFGQGTRLTVV.

The V gene is TRBV14, the J gene TRBJ2-1; D is undetermined. From germline, CDR1 is SGHDN and CDR2 FVKESK. This CDR3 region has 14 residues. The V end lost 4 bases, the J end lost 1 base, and 8 bases lay between the germline ends. CDR3 DNA: TGTGCCAGCAGCCTAGGGTTTTCCTACAATGAGCAGTTCTTC. Its protein product is CASSLGFSYNEQFF.

The chain joins TRBV5-1 to TRBJ2-7; 10 bases match TRBD1. Losses at the gene ends were 0 bases for V and 4 bases for J; bases not matched to a gene: 10. There are 17 residues in the CDR3. From germline, CDR1 is SGHRS and CDR2 YFSETQ. The CDR3 loop reads CASSLEPPGQGRYEQYF. The CDR3, as DNA: TGCGCCAGCAGCTTGGAACCCCCGGGACAGGGGAGGTACGAGCAGTACTTC.